These 7 T cell receptor beta chains share one sample of origin, sequenced in a study of T cells in Graves' hyperthyroidism and ophthalmopathy (dated by TCRdb to about 2019). The library was generated by multiplex PCR. TCRdb shows the sequencer as Illumina HiSeq 2000. The TCR beta CDR3 regions were amplified from the RNA transcripts. The TCR CDR3 was subjected to a first round of RT-PCR using the HTBI primer set and the Qiagen OneStep RT-PCR kit. TCRdb reanalyzed the raw reads on its own, using fastp at Q25 for trimming and MiXCR for clone calling, and kept in-frame beta chains. Each entry is one CDR3 protein sequence, shown with its most common DNA and genes. Across this sample there are hundreds of thousands of distinct CDR3 sequences, with more than 13% seen only once. The top ten clonotypes cover around 27% of the sample. What was sequenced was blood. These receptors were collected from a man aged 45 to 65 with Graves' ophthalmopathy.

This clonotype was counted at least ten times. This chain joins TRBV10-3 and TRBJ2-3; TRBD2 matches at 13 bases. This CDR3 spans 18 amino acids. Germline loops: CDR1 ENHRY, CDR2 SYGVKD. V lost 0 bases to trimming and J lost 1 base; unmatched junction nucleotides: 4. The CDR3, as DNA: TGTGCCATCAGTGAGTCGAAAACTAGCGGGAGGGGCACAGATACGCAGTATTTT. The encoded protein is CAISESKTSGRGTDTQYF.

This clonotype was counted at least ten times. This rearrangement joins TRBV28 to TRBJ2-1; TRBD1 aligns across 9 bases. V lost 5 bases and J lost 5; bases outside the gene matches: 10. Germline-derived CDR1 and CDR2 are MDHEN and SYDVKM. The CDR3 is made up of 16 amino acids. The CDR3, as DNA: TGTGCCAGCAGTCAGCTAGAGACAGGGGGGAACAATGAGCAGTTCTTC. This sequence encodes CASSQLETGGNNEQFF.

The V call is TRBV5-1, the J call TRBJ1-6; no firm D call. V shed 0 bases and J shed 9 bases, with 13 bases lying between them. Germline V lookup: CDR1 SGHRS, CDR2 YFSETQ. The length of the CDR3 is 15 residues. DNA of the CDR3: TGCGCCAGCAGCTTGGATGGGCCAGGATCTTCACCCCTCCACTTT. Encoded protein: CASSLDGPGSSPLHF.

V usage is TRBV28 and J usage is TRBJ1-6, with D tentatively TRBD1 (5 bases). Germline-derived CDR1 and CDR2 are MDHEN and SYDVKM. The CDR3 contains 13 residues. Between the trimmed V and J ends, which lost 8 bases and 5 bases, there was a span of 10 bases. The CDR3 spells CASGAVDNSPLHF. As DNA, the CDR3 is TGTGCCAGCGGGGCGGTGGATAATTCACCCCTCCACTTT.

Only a few counts were recorded for this clonotype. V is TRBV19 and J is TRBJ2-7, with a tentative D call TRBD1 (6 bases). In germline, CDR1 is LNHDA, CDR2 SQIVND (reference sequence). The CDR3 extends over 14 amino acids. Trimming removed 0 bases at V and 5 bases at J, with 11 bases between. DNA of the CDR3: TGTGCCAGTAGTATAGAGGGCAGGGGTCACGAGCAGTACTTC. It yields the protein CASSIEGRGHEQYF. Drawing the rest from reference TRBV19 and TRBJ2-7, the complete variable domain is DGGITQSPKYLFRKEGQNVTLSCEQNLNHDAMYWYRQDPGQGLRLIYYSQIVNDFQKGDIAEGYSVSREKKESFPLTVTSAQKNPTAFYLCASSIEGRGHEQYFGPGTRLTVT.

The sample holds many counts of this clonotype. The chain joins TRBV6-1 to TRBJ1-6; D uncertain. The CDR3 is 14 amino acids. Trimming left V 5 bases short and J 11 bases short, with 16 bases between. The germline CDR1 and CDR2 sequences are MNHNS and SASEGT. The CDR3 DNA sequence: TGTGCCAGCAGTTATAGCCCCCGGCAGCCACCCCTCCACTTT. The encoded protein is CASSYSPRQPPLHF.

This clonotype was recorded at least ten times. The rearrangement joins TRBV7-2 to TRBJ2-2, with TRBD2 as a possible D gene (6 bases). V lost 5 bases and J lost 1, with 17 bases in between. The CDR3 loop spans 17 amino acids. Germline values: CDR1 SGHTA, CDR2 FQGNSA. The CDR3 sequence: CASSPRDGSRNTGELFF. CDR3 bases: TGTGCCAGCAGCCCAAGAGACGGGAGTAGGAACACCGGGGAGCTGTTTTTT.